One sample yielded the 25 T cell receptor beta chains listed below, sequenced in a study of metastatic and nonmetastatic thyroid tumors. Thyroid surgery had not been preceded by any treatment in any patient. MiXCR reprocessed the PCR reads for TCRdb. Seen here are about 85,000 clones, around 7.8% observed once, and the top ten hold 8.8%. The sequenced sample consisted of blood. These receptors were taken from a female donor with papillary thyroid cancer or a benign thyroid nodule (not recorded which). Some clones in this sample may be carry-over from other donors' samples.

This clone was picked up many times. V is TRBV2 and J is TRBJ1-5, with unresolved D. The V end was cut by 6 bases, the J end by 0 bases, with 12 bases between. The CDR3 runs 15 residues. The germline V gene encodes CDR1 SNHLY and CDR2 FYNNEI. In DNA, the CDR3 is TGTGCCAGCAGGGGAATGAGAAATAGCAATCAGCCCCAGCATTTT. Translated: CASRGMRNSNQPQHF.

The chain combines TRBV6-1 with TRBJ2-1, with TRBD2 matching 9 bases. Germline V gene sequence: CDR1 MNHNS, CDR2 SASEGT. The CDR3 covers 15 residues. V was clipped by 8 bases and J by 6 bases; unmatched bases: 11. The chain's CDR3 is CASFDTGLAVNEQFF. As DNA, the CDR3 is TGTGCCAGCTTCGATACGGGACTAGCTGTCAATGAGCAGTTCTTC.

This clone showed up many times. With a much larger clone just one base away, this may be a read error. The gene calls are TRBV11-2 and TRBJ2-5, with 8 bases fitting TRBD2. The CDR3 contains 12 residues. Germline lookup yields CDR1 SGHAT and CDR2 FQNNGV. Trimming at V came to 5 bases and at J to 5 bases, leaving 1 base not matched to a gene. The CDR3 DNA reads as TGTGCCAGCAGCACGGGGGGGGAGACCCAGTACTTC. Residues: CASSTGGETQYF.

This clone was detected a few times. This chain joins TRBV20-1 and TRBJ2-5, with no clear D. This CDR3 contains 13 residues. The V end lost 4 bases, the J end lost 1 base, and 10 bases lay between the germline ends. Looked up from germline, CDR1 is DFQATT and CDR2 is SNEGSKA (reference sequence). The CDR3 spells CSAKFSLQETQYF. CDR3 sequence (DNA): TGCAGTGCTAAGTTCTCTCTCCAAGAGACCCAGTACTTC.

CDR3 residues: CASSQKVGGARTDTQYF. CDR3 nucleotide sequence: TGTGCCAGCAGCCAAAAAGTAGGCGGGGCGCGCACAGATACGCAGTATTTT. The rearrangement links TRBV3-1 to TRBJ2-3; D possibly corresponds to TRBD2 (6 bases). The CDR3 has 17 amino acids. V lost 2 bases and J 1 base, leaving 16 bases between the germline ends. From germline, CDR1 is LGHDT and CDR2 YNNKEL (reference sequence).

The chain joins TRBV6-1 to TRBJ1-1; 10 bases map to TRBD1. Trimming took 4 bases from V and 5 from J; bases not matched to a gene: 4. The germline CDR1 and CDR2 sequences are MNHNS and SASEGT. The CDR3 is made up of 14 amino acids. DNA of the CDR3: TGTGCCAGCAGTGGGGACAGGGGTTGGACTGAAGCTTTCTTT. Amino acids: CASSGDRGWTEAFF.

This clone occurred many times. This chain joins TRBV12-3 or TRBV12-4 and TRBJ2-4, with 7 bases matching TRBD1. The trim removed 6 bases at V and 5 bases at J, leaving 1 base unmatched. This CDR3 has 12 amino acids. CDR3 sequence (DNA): TGTGCCAGCAGGGGGACAGAAAACATTCAGTACTTC. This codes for CASRGTENIQYF.

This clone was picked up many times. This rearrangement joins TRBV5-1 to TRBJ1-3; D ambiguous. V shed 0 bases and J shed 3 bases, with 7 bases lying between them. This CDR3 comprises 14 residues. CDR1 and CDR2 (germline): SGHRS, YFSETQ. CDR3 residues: CASSLGTVGNTIYF. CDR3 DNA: TGCGCCAGCAGCTTGGGGACTGTTGGAAACACCATATATTTT.

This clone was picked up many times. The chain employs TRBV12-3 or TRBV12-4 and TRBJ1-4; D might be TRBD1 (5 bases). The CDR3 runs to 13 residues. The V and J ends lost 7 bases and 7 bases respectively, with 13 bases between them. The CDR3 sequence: CASIQDGGEKLFF. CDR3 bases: TGTGCCAGCATTCAAGACGGGGGTGAAAAACTGTTTTTT.

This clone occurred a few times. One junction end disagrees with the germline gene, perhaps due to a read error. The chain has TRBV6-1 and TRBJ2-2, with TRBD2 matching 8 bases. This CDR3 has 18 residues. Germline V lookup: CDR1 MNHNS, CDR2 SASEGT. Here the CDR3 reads CASIEEASGPPWPGELFF. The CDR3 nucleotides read TGTGCCAGCATTGAAGAGGCTAGCGGGCCCCCATGGCCCGGGGAGCTGTTTTTT.

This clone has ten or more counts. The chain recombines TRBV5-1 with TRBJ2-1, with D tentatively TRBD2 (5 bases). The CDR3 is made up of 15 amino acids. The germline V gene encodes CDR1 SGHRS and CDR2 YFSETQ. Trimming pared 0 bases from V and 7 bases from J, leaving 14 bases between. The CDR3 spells CASSLAVGRVNEQFF. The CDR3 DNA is TGCGCCAGCAGCTTGGCCGTTGGGCGGGTGAATGAGCAGTTCTTC.

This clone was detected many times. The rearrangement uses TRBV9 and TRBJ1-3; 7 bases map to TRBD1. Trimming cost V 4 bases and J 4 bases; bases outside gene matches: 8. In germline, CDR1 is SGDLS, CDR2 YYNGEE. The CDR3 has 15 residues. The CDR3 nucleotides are TGTGCCAGCAGCTCTGGGGGGACAGCAGGAAACACCATATATTTT. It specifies CASSSGGTAGNTIYF.

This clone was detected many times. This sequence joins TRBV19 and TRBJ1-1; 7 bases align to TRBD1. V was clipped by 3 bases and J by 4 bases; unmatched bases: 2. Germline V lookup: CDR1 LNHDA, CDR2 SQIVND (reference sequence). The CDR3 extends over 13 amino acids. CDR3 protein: CASSMTGITEAFF. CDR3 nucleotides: TGTGCCAGTAGTATGACAGGGATCACTGAAGCTTTCTTT.

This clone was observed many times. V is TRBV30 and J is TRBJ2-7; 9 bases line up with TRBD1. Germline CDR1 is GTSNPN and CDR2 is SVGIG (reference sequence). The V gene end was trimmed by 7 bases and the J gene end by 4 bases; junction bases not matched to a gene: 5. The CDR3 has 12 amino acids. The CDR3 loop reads CAYRDRDYEQYF. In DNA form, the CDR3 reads TGTGCCTACCGGGACAGGGATTACGAGCAGTACTTC.

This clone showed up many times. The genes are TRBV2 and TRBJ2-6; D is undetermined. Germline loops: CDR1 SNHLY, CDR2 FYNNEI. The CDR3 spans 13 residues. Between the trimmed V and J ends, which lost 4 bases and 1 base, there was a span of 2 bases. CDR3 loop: CASSASGANVLTF. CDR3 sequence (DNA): TGTGCCAGCAGTGCATCTGGGGCCAACGTCCTGACTTTC. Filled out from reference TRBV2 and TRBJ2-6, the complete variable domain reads EPEVTQTPSHQVTQMGQEVILRCVPISNHLYFYWYRQILGQKVEFLVSFYNNEISEKSEIFDDQFSVERPDGSNFTLKIRSTKLEDSAMYFCASSASGANVLTFGAGSRLTVL.

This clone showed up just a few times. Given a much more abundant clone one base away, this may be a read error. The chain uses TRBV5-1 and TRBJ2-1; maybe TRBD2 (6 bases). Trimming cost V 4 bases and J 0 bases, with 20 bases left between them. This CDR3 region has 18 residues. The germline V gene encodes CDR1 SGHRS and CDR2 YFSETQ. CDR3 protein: CASSPRKWRAGSYNEQFF. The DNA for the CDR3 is TGCGCCAGCAGCCCTCGTAAGTGGCGAGCGGGCTCCTACAATGAGCAGTTCTTC.

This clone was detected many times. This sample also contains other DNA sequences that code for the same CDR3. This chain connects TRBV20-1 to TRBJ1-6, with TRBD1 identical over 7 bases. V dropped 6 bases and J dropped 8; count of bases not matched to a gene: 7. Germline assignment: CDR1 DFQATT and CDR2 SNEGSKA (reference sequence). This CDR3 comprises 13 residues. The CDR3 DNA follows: TGCAGTGCAAATACAGGGGCCTATTCACCCCTCCACTTT. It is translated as CSANTGAYSPLHF.

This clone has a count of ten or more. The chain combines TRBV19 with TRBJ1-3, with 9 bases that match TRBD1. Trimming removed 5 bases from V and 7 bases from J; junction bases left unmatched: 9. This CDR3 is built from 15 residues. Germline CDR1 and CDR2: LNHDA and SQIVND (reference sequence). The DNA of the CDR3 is TGTGCCAGTAGTCCCCAGGACAGGGGTTACAACACCATATATTTT. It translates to CASSPQDRGYNTIYF.

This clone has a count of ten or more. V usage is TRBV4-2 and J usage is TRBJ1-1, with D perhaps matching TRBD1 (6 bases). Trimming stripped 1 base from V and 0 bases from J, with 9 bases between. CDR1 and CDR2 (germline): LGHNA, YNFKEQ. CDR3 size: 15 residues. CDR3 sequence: CASSQGQGMNTEAFF. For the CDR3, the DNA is TGTGCCAGCAGCCAAGGGCAGGGGATGAACACTGAAGCTTTCTTT.

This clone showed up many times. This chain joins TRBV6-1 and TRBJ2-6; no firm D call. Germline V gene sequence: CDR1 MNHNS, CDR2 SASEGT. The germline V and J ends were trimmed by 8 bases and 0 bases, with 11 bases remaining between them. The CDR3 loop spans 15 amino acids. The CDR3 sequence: CASQHGDSGANVLTF. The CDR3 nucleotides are TGTGCCAGCCAACACGGAGACTCTGGGGCCAACGTCCTGACTTTC.

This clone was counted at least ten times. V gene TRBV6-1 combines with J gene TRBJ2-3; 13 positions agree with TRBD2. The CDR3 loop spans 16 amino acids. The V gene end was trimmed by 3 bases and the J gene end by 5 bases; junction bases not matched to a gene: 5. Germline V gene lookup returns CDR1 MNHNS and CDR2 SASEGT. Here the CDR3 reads CASSEELAGGVDTQYF. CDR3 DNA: TGTGCCAGCAGTGAGGAACTAGCGGGGGGGGTAGATACGCAGTATTTT.

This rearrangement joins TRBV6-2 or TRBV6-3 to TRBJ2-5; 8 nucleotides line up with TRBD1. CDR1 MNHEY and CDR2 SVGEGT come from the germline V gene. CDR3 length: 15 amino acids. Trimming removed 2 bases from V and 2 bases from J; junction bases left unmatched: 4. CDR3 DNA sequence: TGTGCCAGCAGTTACCGAGACAGGGGTCAAGAGACCCAGTACTTC. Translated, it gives CASSYRDRGQETQYF.

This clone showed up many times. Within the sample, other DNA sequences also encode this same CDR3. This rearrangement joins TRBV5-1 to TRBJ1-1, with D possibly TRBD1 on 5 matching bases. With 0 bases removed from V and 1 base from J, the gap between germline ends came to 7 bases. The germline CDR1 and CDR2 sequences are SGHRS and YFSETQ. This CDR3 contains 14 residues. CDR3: CASSLGQTNTEAFF. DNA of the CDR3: TGCGCCAGCAGCTTGGGACAGACGAACACTGAAGCTTTCTTT.

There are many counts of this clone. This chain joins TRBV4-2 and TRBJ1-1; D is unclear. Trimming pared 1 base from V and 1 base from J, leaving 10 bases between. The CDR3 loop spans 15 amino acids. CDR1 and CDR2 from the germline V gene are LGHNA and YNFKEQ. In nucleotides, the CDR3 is TGTGCCAGCAGCCAAGTGGGTGGTAGGAACACTGAAGCTTTCTTT. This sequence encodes CASSQVGGRNTEAFF.

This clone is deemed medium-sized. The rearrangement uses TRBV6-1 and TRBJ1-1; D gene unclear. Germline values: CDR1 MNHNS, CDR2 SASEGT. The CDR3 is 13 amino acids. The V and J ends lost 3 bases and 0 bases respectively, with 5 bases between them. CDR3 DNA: TGTGCCAGCAGTGACACTATGAACACTGAAGCTTTCTTT. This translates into CASSDTMNTEAFF.